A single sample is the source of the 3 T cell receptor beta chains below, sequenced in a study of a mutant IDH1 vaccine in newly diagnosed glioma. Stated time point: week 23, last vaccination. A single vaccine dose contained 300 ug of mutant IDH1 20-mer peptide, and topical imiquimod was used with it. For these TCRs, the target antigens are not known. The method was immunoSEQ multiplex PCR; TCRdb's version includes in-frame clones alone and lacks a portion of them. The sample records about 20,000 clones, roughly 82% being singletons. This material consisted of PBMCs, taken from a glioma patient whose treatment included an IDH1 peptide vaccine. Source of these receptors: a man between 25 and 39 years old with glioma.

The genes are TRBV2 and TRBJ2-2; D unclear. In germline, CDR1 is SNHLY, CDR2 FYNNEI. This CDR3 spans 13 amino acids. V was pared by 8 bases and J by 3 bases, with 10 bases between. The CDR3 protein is CASLAGYTGELFF. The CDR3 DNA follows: TGTGCCAGCCTCGCAGGCTACACCGGGGAGCTGTTTTTT.

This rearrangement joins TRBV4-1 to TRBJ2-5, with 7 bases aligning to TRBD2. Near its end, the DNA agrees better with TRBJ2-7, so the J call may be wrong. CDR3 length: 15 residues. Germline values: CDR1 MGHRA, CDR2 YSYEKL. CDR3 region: CASSQGVSGTYEQYF. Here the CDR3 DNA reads TGCGCCAGCAGCCAGGGGGTCAGCGGGACCTACGAGCAGTACTTC.

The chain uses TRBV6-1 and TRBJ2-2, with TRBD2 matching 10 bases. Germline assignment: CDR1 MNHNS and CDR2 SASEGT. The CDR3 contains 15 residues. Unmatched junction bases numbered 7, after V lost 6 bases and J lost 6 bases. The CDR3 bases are TGTGCCAGCAGGGCTAGCGGGAGTTGGTCCGGGGAGCTGTTTTTT. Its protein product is CASRASGSWSGELFF.